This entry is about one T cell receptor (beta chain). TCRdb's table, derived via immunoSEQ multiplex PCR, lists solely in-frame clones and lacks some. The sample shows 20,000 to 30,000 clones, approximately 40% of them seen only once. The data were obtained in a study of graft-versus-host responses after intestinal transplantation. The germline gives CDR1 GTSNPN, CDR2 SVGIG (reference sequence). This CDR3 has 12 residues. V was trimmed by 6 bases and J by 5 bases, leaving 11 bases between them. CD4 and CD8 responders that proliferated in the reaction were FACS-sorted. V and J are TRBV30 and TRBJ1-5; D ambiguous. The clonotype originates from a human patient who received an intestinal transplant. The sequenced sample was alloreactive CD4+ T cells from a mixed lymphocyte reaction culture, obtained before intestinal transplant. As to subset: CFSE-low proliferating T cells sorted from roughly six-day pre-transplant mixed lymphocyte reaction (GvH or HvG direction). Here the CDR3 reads CACQAGYQPQHF. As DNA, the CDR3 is TGTGCCTGCCAGGCTGGTTATCAGCCCCAGCATTTT.